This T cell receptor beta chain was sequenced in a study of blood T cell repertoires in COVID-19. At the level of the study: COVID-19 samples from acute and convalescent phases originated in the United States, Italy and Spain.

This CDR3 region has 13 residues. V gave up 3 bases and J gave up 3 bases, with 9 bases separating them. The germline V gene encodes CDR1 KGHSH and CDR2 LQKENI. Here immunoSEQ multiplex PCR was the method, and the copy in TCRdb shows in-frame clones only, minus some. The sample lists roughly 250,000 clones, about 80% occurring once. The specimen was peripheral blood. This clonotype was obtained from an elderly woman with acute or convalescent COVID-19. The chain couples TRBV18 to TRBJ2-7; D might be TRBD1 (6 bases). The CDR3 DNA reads TGTGCCAGCTCACCCACAGGGTTCTACGAGCAGTACTTC. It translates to CASSPTGFYEQYF.